These T cell receptor beta chains were read from a single sample in a study of T cell responses to AZD1222 COVID-19 vaccine. Clones were read by immunoSEQ multiplex PCR, and TCRdb kept only the in-frame ones, dropping some. The data show 90,000 to 120,000 clones, roughly nine tenths seen once. The sample consisted of peripheral blood, taken on day 0 of AZD1222 vaccination. Source of these receptors: an adult in good health. Each CDR3 is given with its conserved first and last residue. D genes are given only for firm matches. Size tells how often a clone was seen (once, few, many) or the class of an expanded clone, and some rows leave it out.

clone_size	v_call	j_call	d_call	cdr3_aa	cdr3_nt
.	TRBV3-1/TRBV3-2	TRBJ2-2	TRBD2	CASSQDQRLAGNTGELFF	TGTGCCAGCAGCCAAGATCAGCGCCTAGCGGGAAACACCGGGGAGCTGTTTTTT
.	TRBV28	TRBJ1-2	.	CASSLLDGNYGYTF	TGTGCCAGCAGTTTATTGGACGGTAACTATGGCTACACCTTC
once	TRBV6-2/TRBV6-3	TRBJ1-5	TRBD1	CASSTGGLGNQPQHF	TGTGCCAGCAGCACAGGGGGCCTAGGCAATCAGCCCCAGCATTTT
.	TRBV6-6	TRBJ2-3	.	CASSFMTGGSRDTQYF	TGTGCCAGCAGTTTCATGACCGGGGGTTCGAGAGATACGCAGTATTTT
.	TRBV28	TRBJ2-1	.	CASSNQNEQFF	TGTGCCAGCAGTAACCAGAACGAGCAGTTCTTC
.	TRBV18	TRBJ2-3	.	CASSPREAGDTQYF	TGTGCCAGCTCCCCCCGGGAAGCGGGAGATACGCAGTATTTT
.	TRBV19	TRBJ2-7	.	CASSKAGFTYEQYF	TGTGCCAGTAGTAAGGCAGGTTTTACCTACGAGCAGTACTTC
.	TRBV30	TRBJ1-2	TRBD1	CASAGTGGLSGYTF	TGTGCCTCCGCGGGGACAGGGGGCTTGAGTGGCTACACCTTC
.	TRBV20-1	TRBJ1-5	TRBD1	CSASSGGQGAGQPQHF	TGCAGTGCTAGTAGCGGAGGACAGGGGGCAGGGCAGCCCCAGCATTTT
few	TRBV4-1	TRBJ2-3	TRBD1	CASSQRDSGTDTQYF	TGCGCCAGCAGCCAAAGGGACAGCGGCACAGATACGCAGTATTTT
.	TRBV18	TRBJ1-4	TRBD1	CASSSGQGTANEKLFF	TGTGCCAGCTCATCGGGACAGGGTACCGCAAATGAAAAACTGTTTTTT
few	TRBV7-9	TRBJ1-1	.	CASSLVSLGPMNTEAFF	TGTGCCAGCAGCTTAGTGTCTTTGGGGCCGATGAACACTGAAGCTTTCTTT